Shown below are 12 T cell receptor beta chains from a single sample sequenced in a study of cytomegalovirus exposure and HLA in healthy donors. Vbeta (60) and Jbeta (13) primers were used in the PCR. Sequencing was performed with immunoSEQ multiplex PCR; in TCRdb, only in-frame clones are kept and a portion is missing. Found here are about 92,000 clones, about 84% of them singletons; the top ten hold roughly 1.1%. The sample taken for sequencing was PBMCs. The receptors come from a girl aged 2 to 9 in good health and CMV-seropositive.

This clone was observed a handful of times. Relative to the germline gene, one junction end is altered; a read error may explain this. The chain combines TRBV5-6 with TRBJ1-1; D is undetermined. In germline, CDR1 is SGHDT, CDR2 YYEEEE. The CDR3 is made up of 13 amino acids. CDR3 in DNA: TGTGCCAGCACCTTGGAATGGGGAGGGATGGCTTTCTTT. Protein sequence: CASTLEWGGMAFF.

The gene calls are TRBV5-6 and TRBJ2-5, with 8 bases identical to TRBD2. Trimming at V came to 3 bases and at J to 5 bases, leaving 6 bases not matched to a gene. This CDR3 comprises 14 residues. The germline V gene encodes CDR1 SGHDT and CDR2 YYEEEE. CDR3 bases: TGTGCCAGCAGCTCGCGGGAGGTACTGGAGACCCAGTACTTC. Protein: CASSSREVLETQYF.

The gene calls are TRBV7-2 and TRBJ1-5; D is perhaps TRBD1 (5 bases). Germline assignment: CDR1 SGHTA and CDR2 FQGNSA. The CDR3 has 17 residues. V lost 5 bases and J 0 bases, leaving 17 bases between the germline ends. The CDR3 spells CASSPWAGQNSNQPQHF. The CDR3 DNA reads TGTGCCAGCAGCCCCTGGGCAGGGCAAAATAGCAATCAGCCCCAGCATTTT. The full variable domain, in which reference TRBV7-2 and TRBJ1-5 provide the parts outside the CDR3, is GAGVSQSPSNKVTEKGKDVELRCDPISGHTALYWYRQSLGQGLEFLIYFQGNSAPDKSGLPSDRFSAERTGGSVSTLTIQRTQQEDSAVYLCASSPWAGQNSNQPQHFGDGTRLSIL.

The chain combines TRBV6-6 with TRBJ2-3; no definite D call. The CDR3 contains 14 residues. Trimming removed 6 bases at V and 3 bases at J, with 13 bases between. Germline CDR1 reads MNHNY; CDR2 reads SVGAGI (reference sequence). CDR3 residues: CASSREITTDTQYF. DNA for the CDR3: TGTGCCAGCAGCCGAGAAATCACTACAGATACGCAGTATTTT.

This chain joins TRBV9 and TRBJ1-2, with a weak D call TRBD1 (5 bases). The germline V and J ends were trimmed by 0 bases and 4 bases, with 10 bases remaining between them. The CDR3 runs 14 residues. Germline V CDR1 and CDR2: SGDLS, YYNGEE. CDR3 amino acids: CASSVEGLSYGYTF. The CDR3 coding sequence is TGTGCCAGCAGCGTAGAGGGGCTTTCCTATGGCTACACCTTC.

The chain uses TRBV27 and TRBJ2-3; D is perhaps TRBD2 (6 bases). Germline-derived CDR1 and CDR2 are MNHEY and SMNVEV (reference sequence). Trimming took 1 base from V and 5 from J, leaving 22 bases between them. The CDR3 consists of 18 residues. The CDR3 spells CASSLLLSRGEAEDTQYF. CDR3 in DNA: TGTGCCAGCAGTTTATTACTGTCTCGCGGGGAGGCGGAAGATACGCAGTATTTT.

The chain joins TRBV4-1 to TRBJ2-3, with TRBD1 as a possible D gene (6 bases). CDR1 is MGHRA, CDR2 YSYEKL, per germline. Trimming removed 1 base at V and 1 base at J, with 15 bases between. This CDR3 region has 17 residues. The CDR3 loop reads CASSQGPGERGTDTQYF. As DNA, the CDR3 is TGCGCCAGCAGCCAAGGGCCAGGGGAGAGGGGCACAGATACGCAGTATTTT.

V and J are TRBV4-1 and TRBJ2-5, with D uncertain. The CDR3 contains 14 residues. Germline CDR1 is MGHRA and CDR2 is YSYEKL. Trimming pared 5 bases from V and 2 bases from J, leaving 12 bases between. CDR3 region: CASSDNPPQETQYF. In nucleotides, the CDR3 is TGCGCCAGCAGCGACAACCCGCCACAAGAGACCCAGTACTTC.

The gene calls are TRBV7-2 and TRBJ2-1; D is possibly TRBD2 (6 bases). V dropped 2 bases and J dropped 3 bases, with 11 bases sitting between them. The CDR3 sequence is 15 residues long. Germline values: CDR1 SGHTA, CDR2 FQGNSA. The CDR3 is CASSLSSVGYNEQFF. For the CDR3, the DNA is TGTGCCAGCAGCTTATCTAGCGTTGGCTACAATGAGCAGTTCTTC.

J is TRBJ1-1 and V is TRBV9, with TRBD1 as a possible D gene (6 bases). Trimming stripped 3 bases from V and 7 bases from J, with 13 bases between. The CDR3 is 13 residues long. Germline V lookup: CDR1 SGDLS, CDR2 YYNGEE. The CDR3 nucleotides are TGTGCCAGCAGCGGAGGGGGGGCGAGTGAAGCTTTCTTT. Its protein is CASSGGGASEAFF.

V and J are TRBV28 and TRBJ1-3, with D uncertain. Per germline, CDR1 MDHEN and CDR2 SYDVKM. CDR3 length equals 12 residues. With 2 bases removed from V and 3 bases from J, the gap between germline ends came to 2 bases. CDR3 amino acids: CASSLLGNTIYF. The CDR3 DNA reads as TGTGCCAGCAGTTTACTTGGAAACACCATATATTTT. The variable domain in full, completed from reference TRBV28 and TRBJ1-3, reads DVKVTQSSRYLVKRTGEKVFLECVQDMDHENMFWYRQDPGLGLRLIYFSYDVKMKEKGDIPEGYSVSREKKERFSLILESASTNQTSMYLCASSLLGNTIYFGEGSWLTVV.

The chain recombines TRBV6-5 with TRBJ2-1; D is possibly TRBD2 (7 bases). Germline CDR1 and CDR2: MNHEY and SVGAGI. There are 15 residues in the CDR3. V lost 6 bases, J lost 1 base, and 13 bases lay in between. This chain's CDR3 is CASRRGGRSYNEQFF. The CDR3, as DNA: TGTGCCAGCAGGAGGGGGGGGAGGTCCTACAATGAGCAGTTCTTC.